This is a list of T cell receptor beta chains from one sample in a study of beta chain features in type 1 diabetes. The repertoire was sequenced with immunoSEQ multiplex PCR; TCRdb's copy has only in-frame clones and lacks some. The sample records some 660,000 clones, 11% to 15% being singletons. The sample was naive CD4+ T cells from blood. The receptors here all came from a young man with type 1 diabetes. The CDR3 runs from the conserved cysteine through the conserved F or W. A D gene is named only where the DNA matches it firmly. Only part of the rows carry a size: once, few, many, or a class if the clone is expanded.

j_call,clone_size,v_call,d_call,cdr3_aa,cdr3_nt
TRBJ1-1,few,TRBV30,NA,CAWSTFWKAGGEAEAFF,TGTGCCTGGAGCACATTCTGGAAAGCGGGGGGTGAAGCTGAAGCTTTCTTT
TRBJ2-2,NA,TRBV10-3,TRBD2,CAISSGLAGAGDGELFF,TGTGCCATCAGTTCGGGACTAGCGGGAGCGGGTGACGGGGAGCTGTTTTTT
TRBJ2-1,few,TRBV30,TRBD2,CAWSGLAGVEQFF,TGTGCCTGGAGTGGACTAGCGGGAGTTGAGCAGTTCTTC
TRBJ2-3,few,TRBV7-2,NA,CASSLDTGTDTQYF,TGTGCCAGCAGCTTAGATACCGGAACAGATACGCAGTATTTT
TRBJ1-2,NA,TRBV20-1,NA,CSVTQGRGYTF,TGCAGTGTGACCCAGGGAAGGGGCTACACCTTC
TRBJ2-5,NA,TRBV18,NA,CASSPNGEETQYF,TGTGCCAGCTCACCCAATGGGGAAGAGACCCAGTACTTC
TRBJ1-5,few,TRBV30,NA,CAWSYGGGPFQPQHF,TGTGCCTGGTCCTACGGGGGGGGTCCCTTTCAGCCCCAGCATTTT
TRBJ2-5,NA,TRBV30,NA,CAWSPPPGETQYF,TGTGCCTGGAGTCCTCCCCCGGGCGAGACCCAGTACTTC
TRBJ1-2,few,TRBV28,NA,CASSLTPPPYGYTF,TGTGCCAGCAGCTTGACCCCCCCACCCTATGGCTACACCTTC
TRBJ2-2,NA,TRBV10-3,NA,CAISERVETNTGELFF,TGTGCCATCAGTGAGCGTGTAGAGACGAACACCGGGGAGCTGTTTTTT
TRBJ2-1,NA,TRBV28,NA,CASVRGVAYNEQFF,TGTGCCAGCGTAAGGGGTGTAGCCTACAATGAGCAGTTCTTC
TRBJ1-1,NA,TRBV9,NA,CASSVVIGEAFF,TGTGCCAGCAGCGTAGTGATAGGTGAAGCTTTCTTT
TRBJ2-1,few,TRBV5-1,NA,CASSSISGSANEQFF,TGCGCCAGCAGCTCCATTTCGGGTAGCGCTAATGAGCAGTTCTTC
TRBJ2-1,few,TRBV7-2,NA,CASSLVGNEQFF,TGTGCCAGCAGCTTGGTAGGCAATGAGCAGTTCTTC
TRBJ2-1,NA,TRBV7-9,NA,CASSLLLSPYNEQFF,TGTGCCAGCAGCTTACTTCTGTCCCCCTACAATGAGCAGTTCTTC
TRBJ1-4,NA,TRBV4-1,NA,CASSPGLSTNEKLFF,TGCGCCAGCAGTCCGGGACTATCAACTAATGAAAAACTGTTTTTT
TRBJ2-7,NA,TRBV18,NA,CASSPAYEQYF,TGTGCCAGCTCACCCGCCTACGAGCAGTACTTC
TRBJ1-2,few,TRBV5-1,NA,CASRTQGLDGYTF,TGCGCCAGCAGGACACAGGGATTGGATGGCTACACCTTC
TRBJ2-1,NA,TRBV5-4,TRBD2,CASSSRTSGTYNEQFF,TGTGCCAGCAGCTCTAGGACTAGCGGGACGTACAATGAGCAGTTCTTC
TRBJ1-6,few,TRBV28,TRBD1,CASIIPGGSPLHF,TGTGCCAGCATTATCCCAGGGGGGTCGCCCCTCCACTTT
TRBJ1-5,NA,TRBV18,NA,CASSAGDNQPQHF,TGTGCCAGCTCAGCGGGCGATAATCAGCCCCAGCATTTT
TRBJ1-1,few,TRBV18,NA,CASRGAHTEAFF,TGTGCCAGCCGGGGGGCCCACACTGAAGCTTTCTTT
TRBJ2-5,NA,TRBV9,TRBD1,CASSVRGPETQYF,TGTGCCAGCAGCGTAAGGGGGCCAGAGACCCAGTACTTC
TRBJ1-2,NA,TRBV6-1,NA,CASRTSPFLYGYTF,TGTGCCAGCAGGACAAGCCCTTTTCTCTATGGCTACACCTTC
TRBJ1-6,NA,TRBV2,NA,CASSEQRIDNSPLHF,TGTGCCAGCAGTGAACAGCGGATCGATAATTCACCCCTCCACTTT
TRBJ2-3,NA,TRBV7-8,NA,CASSLILGDTQYF,TGTGCCAGCAGCTTAATCTTGGGAGATACGCAGTATTTT
TRBJ2-3,NA,TRBV9,TRBD1,CASSGPGQVSTDTQYF,TGTGCCAGCAGCGGGCCGGGACAGGTTAGCACAGATACGCAGTATTTT
TRBJ2-3,NA,TRBV7-9,TRBD2,CASSLTGGPDTQYF,TGTGCCAGCAGCCTCACGGGAGGGCCGGATACGCAGTATTTT
TRBJ2-7,NA,TRBV28,NA,CASRPPGGGLREQYF,TGTGCCAGCAGGCCCCCGGGGGGCGGCCTACGGGAGCAGTACTTC
TRBJ1-1,few,TRBV4-3,TRBD1,CASSQDWTGAPGSTEAFF,TGCGCCAGCAGCCAAGATTGGACAGGGGCACCCGGGTCGACTGAAGCTTTCTTT
TRBJ2-3,NA,TRBV29-1,NA,CSVELDTQYF,TGCAGCGTTGAACTGGATACGCAGTATTTT
TRBJ2-2,few,TRBV30,NA,CAWSPGGATGELFF,TGTGCCTGGAGTCCAGGGGGGGCCACCGGGGAGCTGTTTTTT
TRBJ2-7,few,TRBV29-1,NA,CSVEGPRTGYEQYF,TGCAGCGTTGAAGGCCCCCGTACGGGGTACGAGCAGTACTTC
TRBJ2-1,NA,TRBV2,TRBD2,CASSVGTSGPMEQFF,TGTGCCAGCAGTGTGGGGACTAGCGGTCCAATGGAGCAGTTCTTC
TRBJ1-4,few,TRBV7-9,NA,CASSRQAATNEKLFF,TGTGCCAGCAGCCGGCAGGCTGCAACTAATGAAAAACTGTTTTTT
TRBJ2-1,few,TRBV2,TRBD2,CASGTRREQFF,TGTGCCAGCGGGACTAGGAGGGAGCAGTTCTTC
TRBJ1-4,few,TRBV28,NA,CASSLGQKGKKLFF,TGTGCCAGCAGTTTGGGACAAAAGGGGAAAAAACTGTTTTTT
TRBJ2-1,few,TRBV15,NA,CATSRGGTLYNEQFF,TGTGCCACCAGCAGAGGAGGGACGCTATACAATGAGCAGTTCTTC
TRBJ2-1,NA,TRBV5-4,NA,CASSRREAPSYNEQFF,TGTGCCAGCAGCCGGCGGGAAGCTCCTTCCTACAATGAGCAGTTCTTC
TRBJ1-2,NA,TRBV7-3,TRBD1,CASSSGTGEYGYTF,TGTGCCAGCAGCTCCGGGACAGGGGAGTATGGCTACACCTTC
TRBJ1-1,NA,TRBV2,NA,CASSEDRGVDEAFF,TGTGCCAGCAGTGAAGATCGGGGGGTTGATGAAGCTTTCTTT